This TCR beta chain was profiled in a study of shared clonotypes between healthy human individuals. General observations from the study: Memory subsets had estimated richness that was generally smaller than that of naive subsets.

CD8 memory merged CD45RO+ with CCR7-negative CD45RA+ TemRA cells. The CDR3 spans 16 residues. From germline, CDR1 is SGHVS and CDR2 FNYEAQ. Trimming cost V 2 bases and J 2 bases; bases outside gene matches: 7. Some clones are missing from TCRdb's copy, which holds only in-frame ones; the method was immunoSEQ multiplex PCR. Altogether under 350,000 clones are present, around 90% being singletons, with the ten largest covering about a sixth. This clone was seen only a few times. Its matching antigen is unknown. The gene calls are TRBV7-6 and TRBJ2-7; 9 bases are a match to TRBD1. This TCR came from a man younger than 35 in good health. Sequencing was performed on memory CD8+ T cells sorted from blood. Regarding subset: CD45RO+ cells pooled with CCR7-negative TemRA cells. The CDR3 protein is CASSLTPGQGPYEQYF. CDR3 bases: TGTGCCAGCAGCTTAACACCGGGACAGGGACCCTACGAGCAGTACTTC.